This note documents a single TCR beta chain sequence. The sample holds one count of this clone. What this receptor recognizes is not known. No base qualities exist here, and no much larger clone lies one base off it. Using the deep immunoSEQ assay, multiplex PCR amplified TCR CDR3 regions from genomic DNA. Genomic DNA extracted from each cell subset was distributed evenly over all wells of several immunoSEQ 96-well plates, and each plate served as one replicate. For sorted subsets, each replicate PCR was loaded with approximately 0.2 ug genomic DNA, equivalent to roughly 30,000 T cell genomes. The purified libraries were quantified using a Qubit 3.0 fluorometer, sized with a Bioanalyzer 2100, and then quantified again using the KAPA Library Quantification kit. Every immunoSEQ 96-well plate was sequenced on a dedicated single-read 150-cycle Illumina NextSeq 550 flow cell. The authors' analysis ran thus. The immunoSEQ output contained only junctional sequences without quality scores, so filtering could not match that applied to full-length reads. Sequences were annotated with PyIR, a Python wrapper for IgBLAST v1.9, using IMGT germline references to assign V/J genes and CDR3. Any read was removed if the V/J assignment was weak (E-value above 1e-6), the CDR3 was missing, or the read contained stop codons, out-of-frame junctions, or ambiguous translated residues. V3J clonotypes were defined by identical inferred V gene, J gene, and CDR3 amino acid sequence. Percentage overlap between repertoires was computed as shared unique clonotypes divided by the size of the smaller repertoire. Three approaches were used to assess repertoire richness: RTK rarefaction, the Chao1 estimator, and Recon v2.1 estimates of unobserved clonotypes. Generation probabilities for all TCRbeta clonotypes obtained by the gDNA method from a handful of donors were computed using OLGA. Entries here come from immuneACCESS through TCRdb and include only in-frame sequences with V and J called. Some clones fail to appear in such tables; in the studies checked, an unresolved V gene covers under half of the shortfall, and the cause of the remainder is unknown. V, J and clone size reflect that table, while D and trimming were determined from the DNA. For this sample the table gives fewer than 1.8 million clones, of which approximately 98.5% were detected only once. Together, the top ten hold approximately 0.4% of the sample.

The germline V gene specifies SGHRS as CDR1 and YFSETQ as CDR2. V was cut back by 0 bases and J by 2 bases, leaving a gap of 11 bases between them. The CDR3 runs 15 residues from the cysteine to the phenylalanine. The CDR3 DNA has 45 bases and is translated from base 1. The donors were healthy, HIV-negative adults with no recently reported acute infections or vaccinations. All donors were Caucasian adults living in Nashville, Tennessee, USA. CD4+ T cells were enriched through magnetic negative selection, after which naive cells were positively selected on CD45RA and the remaining negative fraction served as the memory subset. After blood collection by leukapheresis, PBMCs were isolated using Ficoll-Histopaque density gradient centrifugation and then cryopreserved in the vapor phase of liquid nitrogen. Purity and quantity of every magnetically sorted T cell population were checked by analytical flow cytometry. Genomic DNA was isolated from every sorted fraction and measured by UV absorbance on a Nanodrop 2000c.

The record originates from a study of shared clonotypes between healthy human individuals (dated by TCRdb to about 2020). The study in broad terms: The cohort included three men and two women between 18 and 49 years of age. Blood TCR repertoires of five healthy adults were deeply sequenced to estimate repertoire size and the extent of clonotype sharing between individuals. Between about 0.8 and 9 billion PBMCs per donor were obtained by leukapheresis. Per donor, three plates each were used for CD4 naive and CD4 memory, two for CD8 naive, and one for CD8 memory. To increase sequencing depth and limit assay-specific biases, TCR repertoire library preparation and sequencing were carried out by different laboratories using diverse techniques.

The investigation overall reported the following: Even with the large sequencing depth, rarefaction of the sorted-subset datasets indicated that sequencing was incomplete. Around 5.4% of naive CD4, around 3.5% of naive CD8, 2.3% of memory CD4, and about 0.4% of memory CD8 clonotypes were shared across several donors. Compared with non-shared clonotypes, clonotypes shared by all four sorted-subset donors had higher generation probabilities. Larger estimated clonotype richness was generally found for naive subsets than for memory subsets. Sampling was restricted to blood, and TCR repertoires in tissues likely differ from the TCR repertoires found in blood. The genetic and exposure-history diversity represented was limited by the small number of donors. Based on pairwise subsampling, the degree of clonotype sharing among donors was expected to be affected by sequencing depth.

Material for sequencing was naive CD4+ T cells sorted from blood. Taken with the paper, the label for cell subset or site translates to: CD45RA+ positively selected. The chain uses TRBV5-1 and TRBJ2-5; the D gene is unclear. The TCR sequence derives from a man aged 30 to 39 in good health. The DNA sequence is given as TGCGCCAGCAGCTTGGTTCGTGAGCGACAAGAGACCCAGTACTTC. Its amino acids are CASSLVRERQETQYF.